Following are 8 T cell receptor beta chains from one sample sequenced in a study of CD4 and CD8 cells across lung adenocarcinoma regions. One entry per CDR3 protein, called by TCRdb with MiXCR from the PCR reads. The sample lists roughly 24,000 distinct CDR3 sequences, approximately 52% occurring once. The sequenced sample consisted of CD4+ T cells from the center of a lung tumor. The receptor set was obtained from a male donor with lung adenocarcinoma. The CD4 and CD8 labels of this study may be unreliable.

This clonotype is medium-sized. The CDR3 DNA is TGTGCCAGCAGCCGGGGACTAGCGGCCTCCTACGAGCAGTACTTC. This encodes CASSRGLAASYEQYF. The chain couples TRBV6-2 or TRBV6-3 to TRBJ2-7; 11 bases fit TRBD2. V was pared by 6 bases and J by 0 bases, with 4 bases of the junction left unmatched. Germline CDR1 MNHEY, CDR2 SVGEGT. The CDR3 runs 15 residues.

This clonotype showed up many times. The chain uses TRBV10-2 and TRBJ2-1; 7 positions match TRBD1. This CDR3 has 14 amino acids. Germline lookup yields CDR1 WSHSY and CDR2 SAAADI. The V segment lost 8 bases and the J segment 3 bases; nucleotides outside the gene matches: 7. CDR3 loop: CASAIGQVYNEQFF. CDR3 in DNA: TGCGCCAGCGCTATTGGACAGGTCTACAATGAGCAGTTCTTC.

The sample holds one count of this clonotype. This CDR3 reads CASSYGGIADVKTQYF. Here the CDR3 DNA reads TGTGCCAGCAGTTACGGTGGAATAGCGGACGTTAAGACTCAGTACTTC. The chain recombines TRBV6-5 with TRBJ2-4, with TRBD2 as a possible D gene (6 bases). The CDR3 runs to 16 residues. With 2 bases removed from V and 12 bases from J, the gap between germline ends came to 23 bases. Per germline, CDR1 MNHEY and CDR2 SVGAGI.

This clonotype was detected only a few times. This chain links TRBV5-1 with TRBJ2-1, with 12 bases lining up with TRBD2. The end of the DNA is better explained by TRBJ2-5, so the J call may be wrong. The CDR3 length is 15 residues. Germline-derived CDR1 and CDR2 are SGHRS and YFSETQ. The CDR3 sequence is CASSWTSGIGETQYF. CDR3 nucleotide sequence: TGCGCCAGCAGCTGGACTAGCGGGATTGGGGAGACCCAGTACTTC.

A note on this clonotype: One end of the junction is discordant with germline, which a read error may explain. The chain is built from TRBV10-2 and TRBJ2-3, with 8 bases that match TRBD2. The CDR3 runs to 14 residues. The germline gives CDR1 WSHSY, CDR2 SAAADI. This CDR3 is CAGSGGGDQDTQYF. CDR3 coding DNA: TGTGCGGGCAGCGGGGGCGGTGACCAAGATACCCAGTATTTC.

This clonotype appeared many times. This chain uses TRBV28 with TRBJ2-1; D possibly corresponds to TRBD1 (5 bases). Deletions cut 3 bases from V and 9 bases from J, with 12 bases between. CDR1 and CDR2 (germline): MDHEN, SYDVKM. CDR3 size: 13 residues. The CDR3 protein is CASSFNGAREQFF. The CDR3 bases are TGTGCCAGCAGTTTTAATGGGGCGCGTGAGCAGTTCTTC.

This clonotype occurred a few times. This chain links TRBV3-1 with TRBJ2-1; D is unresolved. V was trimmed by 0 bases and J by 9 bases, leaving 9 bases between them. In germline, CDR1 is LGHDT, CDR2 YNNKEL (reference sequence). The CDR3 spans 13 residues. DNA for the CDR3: TGTGCCAGCAGCCAAGATTTGTGGGGTGAGCAGTTCTTC. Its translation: CASSQDLWGEQFF.

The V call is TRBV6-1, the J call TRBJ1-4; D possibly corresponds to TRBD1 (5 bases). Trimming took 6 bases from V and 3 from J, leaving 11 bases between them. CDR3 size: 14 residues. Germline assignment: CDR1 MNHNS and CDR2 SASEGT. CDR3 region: CASRAGGSNEKLFF. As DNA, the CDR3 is TGTGCCAGCAGGGCTGGGGGTTCTAATGAAAAACTGTTTTTT.